What follows describes a single T cell receptor beta chain. Germline lookup yields CDR1 LGHDT and CDR2 YNNKEL (reference sequence). The CDR3 extends over 14 amino acids. V was clipped by 4 bases and J by 4 bases; unmatched bases: 3. Template material for amplifying TCR beta CDR3 regions consisted of RNA transcripts. A set of HTBI primers served as the primers for a first-round RT-PCR of the TCR CDR3. TCRdb called the multiplex PCR reads again in MiXCR, with one record for every CDR3 protein. The sample has 300,000 to 400,000 distinct CDR3 sequences; less than 15% are singletons. The data were obtained in a study of T cells in Graves' hyperthyroidism and ophthalmopathy.

The sequence was obtained from a woman between 18 and 29 years old with Graves' hyperthyroidism. Sequenced: blood. The J gene is TRBJ1-5, the V gene TRBV3-1; 8 nucleotides match TRBD1. CDR3 loop: CASSPTGENQPQHF. The CDR3 nucleotides read TGTGCCAGCAGCCCGACAGGGGAGAATCAGCCCCAGCATTTT.